These 9 T cell receptor beta chains came from one sample sequenced in a study of cytomegalovirus exposure and HLA in healthy donors (dated by TCRdb to about 2017). Libraries were constructed by the immunoSEQ multiplex PCR assay. The multiplex PCR relied on a mix of 60 forward primers for TCR Vbeta segments and 13 reverse primers for TCR Jbeta segments. The table comes from immuneACCESS by way of TCRdb, which keeps in-frame sequences with V and J called. Part of the clones is missing from these tables; in studies checked, under half for an unresolved V gene and the rest for unknown reasons. Counted in this sample were more than 110,000 clones; approximately 80% of them appeared once. Of the sample, approximately 1.2% is held by the ten largest clones. Sequencing was done on a sample of PBMCs. Receptors were obtained from a male donor in good health and CMV-seropositive.

V gene TRBV14 combines with J gene TRBJ1-1; no reliable D call. The CDR3 length is 16 residues. Trimming took off 0 bases at V and 0 bases at J, with 11 bases between the two ends. Germline V CDR1 and CDR2: SGHDN, FVKESK. CDR3 sequence reads: CASSQDLGEVNTEAFF. The CDR3 DNA reads as TGTGCCAGCAGCCAAGATCTCGGGGAGGTGAACACTGAAGCTTTCTTT.

Only a few counts were recorded for this clone. The chain employs TRBV5-6 and TRBJ2-3; 7 bases map to TRBD2. The CDR3 length is 15 residues. The trim removed 4 bases at V and 2 bases at J, leaving 7 bases unmatched. Germline CDR1 reads SGHDT; CDR2 reads YYEEEE. CDR3 nucleotide sequence: TGTGCCAGCAGCCAACTCCGGGACTACACAGATACGCAGTATTTT. Protein sequence: CASSQLRDYTDTQYF.

In its sample, this clone was seen a few times. Other DNA variants within this sample encode the same CDR3. The chain has TRBV28 and TRBJ2-1; 11 positions match TRBD2. V lost 5 bases and J lost 3; bases outside the gene matches: 6. The length of the CDR3 is 16 residues. CDR1 is MDHEN and CDR2 is SYDVKM in the germline V gene. The CDR3, as DNA: TGTGCCAGCAGTCCCCCAGGGACTAGCGGCTACAATGAGCAGTTCTTC. It codes for CASSPPGTSGYNEQFF.

On this clone: This same CDR3 is encoded by further DNA sequences in the sample. The rearrangement joins TRBV7-2 to TRBJ2-3; 9 bases match TRBD2. Unmatched junction bases numbered 2, after V lost 3 bases and J lost 1 base. This CDR3 is built from 15 residues. The germline V gene has CDR1 SGHTA and CDR2 FQGNSA. The CDR3, as DNA: TGTGCCAGCAGCTTGGTAGCGGGAGGCACAGATACGCAGTATTTT. Amino acids: CASSLVAGGTDTQYF.

The V gene is TRBV18, the J gene TRBJ2-7; D gene unclear. Trimming shortened V by 3 bases and J by 4 bases, and 16 bases separated the two germline ends. Germline lookup yields CDR1 KGHSH and CDR2 LQKENI. The CDR3 loop spans 15 amino acids. In DNA form, the CDR3 reads TGTGCCAGCTCACCTGATAACTATCCCAATTACGAGCAGTACTTC. Amino acids: CASSPDNYPNYEQYF.

The gene calls are TRBV20-1 and TRBJ1-6, with D uncertain. This CDR3 spans 11 amino acids. Deletions cut 6 bases from V and 13 bases from J, with 13 bases between. Germline CDR1 reads DFQATT; CDR2 reads SNEGSKA (reference sequence). The DNA for the CDR3 is TGCAGTGCAGGCACGGGGATTCCCCTCCACTTT. Encoded protein: CSAGTGIPLHF.

J is TRBJ2-5 and V is TRBV4-3; a weak D match, TRBD2 (5 bases). TRBJ2-7 matches the DNA end more closely, so the J call is doubtful. This CDR3 comprises 14 residues. Germline V CDR1 and CDR2: LGHNA, YSLEER. CDR3 coding DNA: TGCGCCAGCAGCCAAGAGGACTCTACAGACGAGCAGTACTTC. Encoded protein: CASSQEDSTDEQYF.

The chain has TRBV10-3 and TRBJ2-7; 9 bases agree with TRBD1. Trimming took 6 bases from V and 0 from J; bases not matched to a gene: 6. The CDR3 length is 15 residues. CDR1 is ENHRY and CDR2 is SYGVKD in the germline V gene. CDR3 DNA: TGTGCCATCAGATTGACAGGGGGGAACTCCTACGAGCAGTACTTC. Its protein product is CAIRLTGGNSYEQYF.

V gene TRBV18 combines with J gene TRBJ1-1, with D maybe TRBD1 (5 bases). Trimming removed 3 bases at V and 0 bases at J, with 8 bases between. The CDR3 is 14 amino acids. Germline V gene data show CDR1 as KGHSH and CDR2 as LQKENI. The CDR3 spells CASSPAGMNTEAFF. The CDR3 DNA sequence: TGTGCCAGCTCACCCGCAGGGATGAACACTGAAGCTTTCTTT. Looking up the rest from reference TRBV18 and TRBJ1-1 gives the full variable domain: NAGVMQNPRHLVRRRGQEARLRCSPMKGHSHVYWYRQLPEEGLKFMVYLQKENIIDESGMPKERFSAEFPKEGPSILRIQQVVRGDSAAYFCASSPAGMNTEAFFGQGTRLTVV.